The 24 T cell receptor beta chains reported below all come from one sample, sequenced in a study of metastatic and nonmetastatic thyroid tumors. Prior to thyroid surgery, none of the patients had received any treatment. TCRdb ran MiXCR on the PCR reads. The repertoire holds 30,000 to 40,000 clones, with roughly a sixth as singletons. The sequenced material came from blood. The receptors were sampled from a male donor with papillary thyroid cancer or a benign thyroid nodule (not recorded which). Some clones in this sample may be carry-over from other donors' samples.

J is TRBJ2-3 and V is TRBV5-1; D is uncertain. The CDR3 runs 16 residues. Trimming pared 1 base from V and 2 bases from J, leaving 14 bases between. CDR1 SGHRS and CDR2 YFSETQ come from the germline V gene. DNA for the CDR3: TGCGCCAGCAGCTTGACAGAGGCCGGAAACACAGATACGCAGTATTTT. Its translation is CASSLTEAGNTDTQYF.

This clone was counted only a few times. This chain links TRBV6-1 with TRBJ2-2; tentatively, D is TRBD2 (7 bases). The CDR3 is made up of 14 amino acids. In germline, CDR1 is MNHNS, CDR2 SASEGT. Trimming took off 6 bases at V and 3 bases at J, with 11 bases between the two ends. The CDR3 reads CASSGGQYTGELFF. DNA of the CDR3: TGTGCCAGCAGCGGGGGGCAGTACACCGGGGAGCTGTTTTTT.

Ten or more counts support this clone. The chain recombines TRBV10-2 with TRBJ1-6, with D perhaps matching TRBD1 (5 bases). V lost 0 bases, J lost 4 bases, and 10 bases lay in between. The CDR3 totals 16 residues. Germline values: CDR1 WSHSY, CDR2 SAAADI. DNA for the CDR3: TGCGCCAGCAGTGAGTCGATAGGGGATTATAATTCACCCCTCCACTTT. Its protein product is CASSESIGDYNSPLHF.

This clone was counted ten times or more. The chain couples TRBV5-1 to TRBJ2-5; 11 bases map to TRBD2. Germline CDR1 SGHRS, CDR2 YFSETQ. The CDR3 totals 15 residues. V gave up 4 bases and J gave up 3 bases; unmatched junction bases: 5. Here the CDR3 DNA reads TGCGCCAGCAGCCTCGGGACTAGCGGAAAAGAGACCCAGTACTTC. Translation gives CASSLGTSGKETQYF. The full variable domain, rest sourced from reference TRBV5-1 and TRBJ2-5, is KAGVTQTPRYLIKTRGQQVTLSCSPISGHRSVSWYQQTPGQGLQFLFEYFSETQRNKGNFPGRFSGRQFSNSRSEMNVSTLELGDSALYLCASSLGTSGKETQYFGPGTRLLVL.

This clone was observed at least ten times. V and J are TRBV2 and TRBJ1-5; tentatively, D is TRBD1 (6 bases). V was cut by 8 bases and J by 4 bases, with 12 bases left in between. Germline CDR1 is SNHLY and CDR2 is FYNNEI. CDR3 length: 13 amino acids. CDR3 loop: CASLRQENQPQHF. CDR3 bases: TGTGCCAGCCTTAGACAGGAGAATCAGCCCCAGCATTTT.

Sample share makes this clone medium-sized. The rearrangement uses TRBV6-5 and TRBJ1-3; weak D call: TRBD1 (5 bases). This CDR3 contains 15 residues. Germline lookup yields CDR1 MNHEY and CDR2 SVGAGI. V lost 0 bases and J lost 5, with 11 bases in between. The CDR3 nucleotides read TGTGCCAGCAGTTACTCGGTTGGGGGTCGAAACACCATATATTTT. As protein: CASSYSVGGRNTIYF.

With respect to this clone: At one boundary the junction diverges from the germline segment, which might be a read error. The chain is built from TRBV15 and TRBJ2-6; a possible D gene is TRBD2 (5 bases). CDR1 and CDR2 from the germline V gene are LNHNV and YYDKDF (reference sequence). This CDR3 region has 16 residues. In DNA form, the CDR3 reads TGTGCCACCAGCATAGAACCGGGGTCTGGGTCCAACGTCCTGACTTTC. Its protein is CATSIEPGSGSNVLTF.

In its sample, this clone was seen many times. The chain links TRBV6-5 to TRBJ2-7, with D possibly being TRBD1 (7 bases). The CDR3 runs to 15 residues. Trimming removed 0 bases from V and 3 bases from J, with 12 bases in between. The V gene's germline CDR1 is MNHEY and CDR2 SVGAGI. This CDR3 is CASSYSAGGNYEQYF. The CDR3 DNA sequence: TGTGCCAGCAGTTACTCGGCAGGGGGGAACTACGAGCAGTACTTC.

In its sample, this clone was seen many times. This chain connects TRBV5-1 to TRBJ2-3, with TRBD2 matching 8 bases. The CDR3 is made up of 16 amino acids. J was trimmed by 4 bases and V by 1 base; bases with no gene match: 8. Per the germline V gene, CDR1 is SGHRS and CDR2 is YFSETQ. CDR3 protein: CASSLSPGGPADTQYF. DNA for the CDR3: TGCGCCAGCAGCTTGAGCCCGGGAGGGCCTGCAGATACGCAGTATTTT.

As regards this clone: The junction shows a germline mismatch at one end, possibly a read error. This rearrangement joins TRBV19 to TRBJ2-1; TRBD2 might be the D (6 bases). In germline, CDR1 is LNHDA, CDR2 SQIVND (reference sequence). The CDR3 is 15 amino acids. As DNA, the CDR3 is TGTGCCAGTAGTAACCCGGGACTTACCTACAAAGAGCAGTTCTTC. It codes for CASSNPGLTYKEQFF.

Ten or more counts support this clone. The sample has other DNA sequences that encode this CDR3 too. The chain carries TRBV5-6 and TRBJ2-3; TRBD2 is a possible D gene (5 bases). V was pared by 4 bases and J by 2 bases, with 8 bases between. The V gene's germline CDR1 is SGHDT and CDR2 YYEEEE. This CDR3 spans 13 amino acids. CDR3 bases: TGTGCCAGCAGCCCCGGGATCACAGATACGCAGTATTTT. It yields the protein CASSPGITDTQYF.

The V gene is TRBV5-4, the J gene TRBJ2-5; 7 nucleotides agree with TRBD1. The V gene's germline CDR1 is SGHNT and CDR2 YYREEE (reference sequence). V shed 2 bases and J 3 bases; nucleotides not matched to a gene: 1. CDR3 length: 13 amino acids. Here the CDR3 DNA reads TGTGCCAGCAGCTTTGGGACAGAAGAGACCCAGTACTTC. It encodes CASSFGTEETQYF.

This clone was recorded at least ten times. The chain couples TRBV30 to TRBJ2-1; TRBD1 agrees at 11 bases. The J segment lost 5 bases and the V segment lost 3 bases, leaving 3 bases of the junction unmatched. The CDR3 is 14 residues long. Germline CDR1 GTSNPN, CDR2 SVGIG (reference sequence). CDR3 coding DNA: TGTGCCTGGAGCCGGGACAGGGGGAACAATGAGCAGTTCTTC. Its protein is CAWSRDRGNNEQFF.

This clone has at least ten counts. This rearrangement joins TRBV7-6 to TRBJ2-7, with 10 bases aligning to TRBD1. The V gene's germline CDR1 is SGHVS and CDR2 FNYEAQ. Losses at the gene ends were 5 bases for V and 7 bases for J; bases not matched to a gene: 14. The CDR3 is 16 residues long. CDR3 loop: CASSPGPGTGVGEQYF. The DNA for the CDR3 is TGTGCCAGCAGCCCGGGCCCAGGGACAGGGGTGGGTGAGCAGTACTTC.

This clone was detected ten times or more. V usage is TRBV7-9 and J usage is TRBJ1-3; D possibly corresponds to TRBD1 (5 bases). V lost 1 base and J 0 bases, leaving 7 bases between the germline ends. CDR1 is SEHNR, CDR2 FQNEAQ, per germline (reference sequence). This CDR3 spans 15 amino acids. The CDR3 loop reads CASSLGTFSGNTIYF. The CDR3 nucleotides are TGTGCCAGCAGCTTAGGGACATTCTCTGGAAACACCATATATTTT.

A few counts support this clone. The rearrangement links TRBV6-4 to TRBJ1-2, with D possibly matching TRBD1 (5 bases). From germline, CDR1 is MRHNA and CDR2 SNTAGT. V dropped 5 bases and J dropped 9 bases, with 16 bases sitting between them. The CDR3 covers 13 residues. CDR3 DNA sequence: TGTGCCAGCAGTTCGGGAGGGACCAGGCGCTACACCTTC. Amino acid sequence: CASSSGGTRRYTF.

This clone occurred once. The CDR3 nucleotides are TGTGCCAGCAGGGATCCGGGACAGGGCTACTACGAGCAGTACTTC. Encoded protein: CASRDPGQGYYEQYF. This chain joins TRBV11-1 and TRBJ2-7, with 9 bases that match TRBD1. V was pared by 6 bases and J by 3 bases, with 9 bases of the junction left unmatched. This CDR3 has 15 residues. Per the germline V gene, CDR1 is SGHAT and CDR2 is FQDESV (reference sequence).

This clone was seen many times. The V gene is TRBV12-3 or TRBV12-4, the J gene TRBJ2-1, with 11 bases fitting TRBD1. Trimming cost V 3 bases and J 7 bases; bases outside gene matches: 8. The CDR3 has 16 amino acids. The CDR3 sequence is CASSLGPGQGVNEQFF. The DNA of the CDR3 is TGTGCCAGCAGTTTGGGGCCGGGACAGGGGGTAAATGAGCAGTTCTTC.

Of note for this clone: Germline and junction disagree at one end, which may indicate a read error. The genes are TRBV5-6 and TRBJ1-1; the match to TRBD1 covers 10 bases. This CDR3 is 14 amino acids long. Germline-derived CDR1 and CDR2 are SGHDT and YYEEEE. Here the CDR3 DNA reads TGTTCCAGCAGCTGGGGGACAGGGGTCACTGAAGCTTTCTTT. Its protein product is CSSSWGTGVTEAFF.

This chain uses TRBV27 with TRBJ2-2, with TRBD2 matching 11 bases. The junction had 8 bases not matched to a gene; V was cut back by 7 bases and J by 1 base. The CDR3 length is 17 residues. CDR1 and CDR2 (germline): MNHEY, SMNVEV (reference sequence). This chain's CDR3 is CASTFRGTSGNTGELFF. In DNA form, the CDR3 reads TGTGCCAGCACTTTCCGGGGGACTAGCGGGAACACCGGGGAGCTGTTTTTT.

This clone was picked up many times. V usage is TRBV29-1 and J usage is TRBJ2-7; a weak D match, TRBD1 (5 bases). The CDR3 consists of 12 residues. The V gene lost 0 bases and the J gene lost 3 bases, with 6 bases spanning the gap. Per the germline V gene, CDR1 is SQVTM and CDR2 is ANQGSEA. The CDR3 sequence: CSVEDRGYEQYF. Here the CDR3 DNA reads TGCAGCGTTGAAGATAGGGGCTACGAGCAGTACTTC.

Many counts were recorded for this clone. This rearrangement joins TRBV20-1 to TRBJ2-7; 12 bases line up with TRBD2. J was trimmed by 2 bases and V by 1 base; bases with no gene match: 3. Germline CDR1 reads DFQATT; CDR2 reads SNEGSKA (reference sequence). This CDR3 is 15 amino acids long. The CDR3: CSARVASGGAYEQYF. In nucleotides, the CDR3 is TGCAGTGCTAGAGTTGCTAGCGGGGGGGCCTACGAGCAGTACTTC.

This clone was counted only a few times. The chain employs TRBV6-5 and TRBJ2-7; 9 bases match TRBD1. The CDR3 has 15 residues. CDR1 is MNHEY, CDR2 SVGAGI, per germline. Germline trimming cut 3 bases from V and 7 bases from J; bases unmatched to any gene: 10. CDR3 DNA: TGTGCCAGCAGTTATATACAGGGGGCGGTGTTGGAGCAGTACTTC. Amino acids: CASSYIQGAVLEQYF.

There are many counts of this clone. The chain couples TRBV12-3 or TRBV12-4 to TRBJ2-7; 8 nucleotides agree with TRBD1. V lost 5 bases to trimming and J lost 4 bases; unmatched junction nucleotides: 4. This CDR3 has 13 amino acids. CDR3 amino acids: CASSLRGLYEQYF. The DNA of the CDR3 is TGTGCCAGCAGTCTCAGGGGGCTGTACGAGCAGTACTTC.